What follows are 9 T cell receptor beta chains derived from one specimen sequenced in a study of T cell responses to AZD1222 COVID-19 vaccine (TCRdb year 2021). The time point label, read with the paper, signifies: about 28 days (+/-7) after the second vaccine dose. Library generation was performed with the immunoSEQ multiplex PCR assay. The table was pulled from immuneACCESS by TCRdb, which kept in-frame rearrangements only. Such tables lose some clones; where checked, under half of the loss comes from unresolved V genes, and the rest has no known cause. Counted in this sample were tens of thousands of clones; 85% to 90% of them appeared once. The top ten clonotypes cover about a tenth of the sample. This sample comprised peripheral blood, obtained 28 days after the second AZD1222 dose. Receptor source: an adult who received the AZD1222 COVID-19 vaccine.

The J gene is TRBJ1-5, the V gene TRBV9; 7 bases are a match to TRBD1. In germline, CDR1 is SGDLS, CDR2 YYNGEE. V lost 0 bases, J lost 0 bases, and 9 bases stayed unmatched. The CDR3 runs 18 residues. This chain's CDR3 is CASSVGGGGPYSNQPQHF. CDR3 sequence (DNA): TGTGCCAGCAGCGTAGGTGGAGGGGGCCCTTATAGCAATCAGCCCCAGCATTTT.

The CDR3 reads CASSLEGPSSGNTIYF. The CDR3 DNA reads as TGCGCCAGCAGCTTGGAGGGACCTAGCTCTGGAAACACCATATATTTT. The rearrangement links TRBV5-1 to TRBJ1-3; D is perhaps TRBD1 (5 bases). The CDR3 totals 16 residues. Germline V lookup: CDR1 SGHRS, CDR2 YFSETQ. Trimming left V 0 bases short and J 0 bases short, with 10 bases between.

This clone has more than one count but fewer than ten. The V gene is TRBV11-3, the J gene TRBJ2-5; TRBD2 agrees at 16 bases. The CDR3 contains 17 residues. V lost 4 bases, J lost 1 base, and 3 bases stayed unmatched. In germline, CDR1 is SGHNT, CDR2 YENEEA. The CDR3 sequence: CASSWGTSGRVQETQYF. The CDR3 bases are TGTGCCAGCAGCTGGGGGACTAGCGGGAGGGTCCAAGAGACCCAGTACTTC.

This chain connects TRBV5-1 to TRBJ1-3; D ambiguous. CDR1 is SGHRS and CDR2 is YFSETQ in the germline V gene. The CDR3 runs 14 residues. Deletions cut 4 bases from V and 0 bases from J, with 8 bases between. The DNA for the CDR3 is TGCGCCAGCAGCCCCGGCCCCTCTGGAAACACCATATATTTT. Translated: CASSPGPSGNTIYF.

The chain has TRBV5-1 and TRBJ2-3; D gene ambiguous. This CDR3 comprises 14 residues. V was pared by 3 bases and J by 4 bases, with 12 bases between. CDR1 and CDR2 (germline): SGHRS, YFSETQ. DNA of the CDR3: TGCGCCAGCAGCTCTCGGCTAGGGTCAGATACGCAGTATTTT. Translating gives CASSSRLGSDTQYF.

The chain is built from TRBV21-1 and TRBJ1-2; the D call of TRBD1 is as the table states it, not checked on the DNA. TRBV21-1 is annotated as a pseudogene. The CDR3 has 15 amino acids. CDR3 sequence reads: CASSKQGAHNYGYTF. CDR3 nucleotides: TGTGCCAGCAGCAAACAGGGGGCCCACAACTATGGCTACACCTTC.

Here the CDR3 reads CASSLGLAAASYEQYF. Written as DNA, the CDR3 is TGCGCCAGCAGCTTGGGACTAGCGGCTGCCTCCTACGAGCAGTACTTC. The rearrangement links TRBV5-1 to TRBJ2-7; 9 bases fit TRBD2. Germline values: CDR1 SGHRS, CDR2 YFSETQ. Trimming cost V 0 bases and J 0 bases; bases outside gene matches: 4. This CDR3 is built from 16 residues.

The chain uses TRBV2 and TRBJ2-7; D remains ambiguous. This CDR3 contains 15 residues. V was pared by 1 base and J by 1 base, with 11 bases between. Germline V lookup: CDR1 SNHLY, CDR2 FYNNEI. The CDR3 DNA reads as TGTGCCAGCAGTGAAGAGCCTTCCCCTTCCTACGAGCAGTACTTC. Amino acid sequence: CASSEEPSPSYEQYF.

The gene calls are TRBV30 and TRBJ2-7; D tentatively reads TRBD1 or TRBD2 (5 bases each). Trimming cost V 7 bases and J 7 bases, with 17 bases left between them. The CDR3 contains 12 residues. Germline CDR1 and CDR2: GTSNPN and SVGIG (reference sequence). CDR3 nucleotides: TGTGCCTCCTTAGAGAGAGGGGATGAGCAGTACTTC. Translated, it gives CASLERGDEQYF.